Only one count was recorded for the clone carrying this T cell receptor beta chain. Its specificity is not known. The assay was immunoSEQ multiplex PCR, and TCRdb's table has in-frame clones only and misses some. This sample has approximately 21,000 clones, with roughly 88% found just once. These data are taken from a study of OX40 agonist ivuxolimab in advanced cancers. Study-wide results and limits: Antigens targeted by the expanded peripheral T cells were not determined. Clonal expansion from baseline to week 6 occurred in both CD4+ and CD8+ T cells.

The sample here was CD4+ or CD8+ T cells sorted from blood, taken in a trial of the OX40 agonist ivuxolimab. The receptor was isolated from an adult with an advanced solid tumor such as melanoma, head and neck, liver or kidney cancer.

The CDR3, as DNA: TGTGCCAGCAGTTTCTTACTAGCGGGCCGGTCCTACGAGCAGTACTTC. This translates into CASSFLLAGRSYEQYF. The chain has TRBV27 and TRBJ2-7, with 9 bases matching TRBD2. The CDR3 spans 16 residues. Trimming at V came to 3 bases and at J to 1 base, leaving 7 bases not matched to a gene. Germline CDR1 MNHEY, CDR2 SMNVEV (reference sequence).